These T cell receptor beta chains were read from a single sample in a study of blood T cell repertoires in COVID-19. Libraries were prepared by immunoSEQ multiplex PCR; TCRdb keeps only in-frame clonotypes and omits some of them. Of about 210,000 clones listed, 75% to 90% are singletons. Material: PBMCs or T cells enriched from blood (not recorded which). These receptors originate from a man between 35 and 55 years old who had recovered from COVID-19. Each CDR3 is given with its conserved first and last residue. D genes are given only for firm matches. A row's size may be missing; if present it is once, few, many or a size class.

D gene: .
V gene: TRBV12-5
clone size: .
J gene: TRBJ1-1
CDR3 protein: CASGPPGTFPEAFF
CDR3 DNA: TGTGCTAGTGGCCCACCGGGGACATTCCCTGAAGCTTTCTTT

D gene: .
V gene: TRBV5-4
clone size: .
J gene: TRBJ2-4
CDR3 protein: CASSLGQGAKNIQYF
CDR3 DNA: TGTGCCAGCAGCTTGGGTCAGGGAGCCAAAAACATTCAGTACTTC

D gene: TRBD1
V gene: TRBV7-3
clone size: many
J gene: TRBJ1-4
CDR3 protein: CASSSGTGEKLFF
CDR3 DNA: TGTGCCAGCAGCTCAGGGACAGGTGAAAAACTGTTTTTT

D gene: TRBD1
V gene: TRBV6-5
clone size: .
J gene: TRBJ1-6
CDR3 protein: CASNSGTDASPLHF
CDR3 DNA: TGTGCCAGCAATTCCGGGACAGATGCTTCACCCCTCCACTTT

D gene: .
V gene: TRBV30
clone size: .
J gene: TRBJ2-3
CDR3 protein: CAWSPGDLDTQYF
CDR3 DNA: TGTGCCTGGAGTCCAGGGGATCTAGATACGCAGTATTTT

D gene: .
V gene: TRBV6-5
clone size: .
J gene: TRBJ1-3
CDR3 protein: CASSSTGTGNTIYF
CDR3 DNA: TGTGCCAGCAGTTCAACAGGGACTGGAAACACCATATATTTT

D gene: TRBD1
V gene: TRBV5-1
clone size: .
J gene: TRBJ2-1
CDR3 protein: CASTERGQAKYNEQFF
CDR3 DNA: TGCGCCAGCACCGAAAGGGGACAGGCAAAATACAATGAGCAGTTCTTC

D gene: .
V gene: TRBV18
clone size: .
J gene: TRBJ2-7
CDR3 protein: CASSLQGNNEQYF
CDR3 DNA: TGTGCCAGCTCACTCCAGGGTAACAACGAGCAGTACTTC

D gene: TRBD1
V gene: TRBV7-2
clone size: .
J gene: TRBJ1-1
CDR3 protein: CASSPTGRPEAFF
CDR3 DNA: TGTGCCAGCAGCCCGACAGGGCGCCCTGAAGCTTTCTTT

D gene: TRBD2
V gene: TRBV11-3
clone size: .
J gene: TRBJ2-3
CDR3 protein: CASSLDFRWTSGPSSTDTQYF
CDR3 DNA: TGTGCCAGCAGCTTAGACTTTCGCTGGACTAGCGGACCCTCTAGCACAGATACGCAGTATTTT

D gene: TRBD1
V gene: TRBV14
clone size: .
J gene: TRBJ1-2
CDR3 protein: CASSIYRGPLYGYTF
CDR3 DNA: TGTGCCAGCAGCATCTACAGGGGACCTCTCTATGGCTACACCTTC